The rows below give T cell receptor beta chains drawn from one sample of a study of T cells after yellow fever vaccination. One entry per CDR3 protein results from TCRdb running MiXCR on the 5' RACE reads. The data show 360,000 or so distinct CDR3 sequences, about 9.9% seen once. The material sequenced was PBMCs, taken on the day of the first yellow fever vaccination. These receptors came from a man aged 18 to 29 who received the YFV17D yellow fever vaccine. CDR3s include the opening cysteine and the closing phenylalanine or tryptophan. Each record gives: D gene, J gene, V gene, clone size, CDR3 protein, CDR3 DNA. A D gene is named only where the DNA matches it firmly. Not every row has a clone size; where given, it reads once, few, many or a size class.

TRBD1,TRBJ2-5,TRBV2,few,CATAPTGVETQYF,TGTGCCACGGCTCCGACAGGGGTTGAGACCCAGTACTTC
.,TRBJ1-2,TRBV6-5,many,CASGRLGYGYTF,TGTGCCAGCGGACGGCTTGGCTATGGCTACACCTTC
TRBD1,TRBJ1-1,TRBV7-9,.,CASSSTTGRGVTEAFF,TGTGCCAGCAGCTCAACAACCGGCAGGGGGGTTACTGAAGCTTTCTTT
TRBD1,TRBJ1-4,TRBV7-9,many,CASSSYGQGHEKLFF,TGTGCCAGCAGCTCGTACGGACAGGGACATGAAAAACTGTTTTTT
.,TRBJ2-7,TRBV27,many,CASSFSGEEAQYF,TGTGCCAGCAGTTTTTCCGGGGAGGAGGCGCAGTACTTC
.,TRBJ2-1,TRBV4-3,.,CASSLKGVAEQFF,TGCGCCAGCAGCCTAAAAGGTGTGGCCGAGCAGTTCTTC
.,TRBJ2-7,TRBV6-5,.,CASSYGRGPNYEQYF,TGTGCCAGCAGTTACGGGCGGGGCCCAAACTACGAGCAGTACTTC
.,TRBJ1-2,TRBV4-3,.,CASSQDLTRGGGYTF,TGCGCCAGCAGCCAAGATCTTACAAGGGGAGGCGGATACACCTTC
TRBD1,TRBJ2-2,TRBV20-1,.,CSASQGAGTGELFF,TGCAGTGCTAGCCAGGGGGCTGGTACCGGGGAGCTGTTTTTT
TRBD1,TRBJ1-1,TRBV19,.,CASSIAGQGKAFF,TGTGCCAGTAGTATAGCCGGACAGGGAAAAGCTTTCTTT
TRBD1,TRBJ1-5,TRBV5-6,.,CASSPWDRGLDQPQHF,TGTGCCAGCAGCCCGTGGGACAGGGGGCTGGATCAGCCCCAGCATTTT
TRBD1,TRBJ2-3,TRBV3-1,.,CASSQPGQGEDTQYF,TGTGCCAGCAGCCAACCGGGACAGGGGGAGGATACGCAGTATTTT
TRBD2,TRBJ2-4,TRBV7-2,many,CASSFSGGAQNIQYF,TGTGCCAGCAGCTTTAGCGGGGGGGCCCAAAACATTCAGTACTTC
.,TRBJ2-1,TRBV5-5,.,CASSGLAYNEQFF,TGTGCCAGCAGTGGGCTAGCCTACAATGAGCAGTTCTTC
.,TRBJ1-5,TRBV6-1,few,CASSESGGGVHF,TGTGCCAGCAGTGAATCGGGTGGGGGAGTCCATTTT
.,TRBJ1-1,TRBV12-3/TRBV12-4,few,CASSTGNLEVRTEAFF,TGTGCCAGCAGTACGGGGAACCTGGAGGTAAGGACTGAAGCTTTCTTT
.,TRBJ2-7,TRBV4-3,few,CASSQQGGEQYF,TGCGCCAGCAGCCAACAGGGGGGCGAGCAGTACTTC
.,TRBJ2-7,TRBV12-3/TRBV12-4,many,CASSLRAYEQYF,TGTGCCAGCAGTTTACGAGCTTACGAGCAGTACTTC
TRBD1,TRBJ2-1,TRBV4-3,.,CASSQALGTGSYNEQFF,TGCGCCAGCAGCCAAGCCCTGGGGACAGGGTCCTACAATGAGCAGTTCTTC
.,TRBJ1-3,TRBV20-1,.,CSARDRVTGNTIYF,TGCAGTGCTAGAGACAGAGTAACTGGAAACACCATATATTTT
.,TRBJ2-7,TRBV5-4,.,CASSLRPSDSYEQYF,TGTGCCAGCAGCTTGCGGCCTTCCGATTCCTACGAGCAGTACTTC
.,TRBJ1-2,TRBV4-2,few,CASSQDDGVGGYTF,TGTGCCAGCAGCCAAGATGACGGGGTGGGAGGCTACACCTTC
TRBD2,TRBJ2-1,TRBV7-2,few,CASRKAGTNREQFF,TGTGCCAGCAGGAAGGCGGGGACTAACAGGGAGCAGTTCTTC
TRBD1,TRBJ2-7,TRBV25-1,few,CASSEAGQGINEQYF,TGTGCCAGCAGTGAAGCGGGACAGGGTATCAACGAGCAGTACTTC
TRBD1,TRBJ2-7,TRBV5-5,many,CASSLGQVYEQYF,TGTGCCAGCAGCTTAGGACAGGTCTACGAGCAGTACTTC
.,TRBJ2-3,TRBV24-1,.,CATSGRRDTQYF,TGTGCCACCAGTGGGCGGAGAGATACGCAGTATTTT
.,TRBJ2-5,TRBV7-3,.,CASSLTGDKTQYF,TGTGCCAGCAGCTTAACGGGGGACAAGACCCAGTACTTC
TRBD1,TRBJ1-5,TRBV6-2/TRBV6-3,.,CASADREKPQHF,TGTGCCAGCGCGGACAGGGAGAAGCCCCAGCATTTT
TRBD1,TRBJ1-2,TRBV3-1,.,CASSPRQGGYSHGYTF,TGTGCCAGCAGCCCACGACAGGGAGGGTACAGCCATGGCTACACCTTC
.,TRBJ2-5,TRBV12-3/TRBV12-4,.,CASSLKGDQETQYF,TGTGCCAGCAGTTTGAAGGGGGACCAAGAGACCCAGTACTTC